Listed below are T cell receptor beta chains from one sample, sequenced in a study of T cells in Graves' hyperthyroidism and ophthalmopathy. TCRdb reprocessed the multiplex PCR reads via MiXCR and lists one record per CDR3 protein. The data show 600,000 or so distinct CDR3 sequences, with about 17% seen just once and 3.5% to 4% held by the top ten. Sequencing used blood. The receptors shown here come from a woman aged 25-40 years with Graves' hyperthyroidism. Both conserved end residues are trimmed from each CDR3. The order of the fields is V gene, J gene, CDR3 protein.

v_call: TRBV29-1
j_call: TRBJ2-6
cdr3_aa: SVKGGDSGANVLT

v_call: TRBV2
j_call: TRBJ1-4
cdr3_aa: ASSRQGRDEKLF

v_call: TRBV7-9
j_call: TRBJ2-2
cdr3_aa: ASRFPGTSTGELF

v_call: TRBV11-3
j_call: TRBJ1-1
cdr3_aa: ASSLLRATEAF

v_call: TRBV27
j_call: TRBJ1-6
cdr3_aa: ASSLSKTGSYNSPLH

v_call: TRBV2
j_call: TRBJ1-1
cdr3_aa: ASSEGAGREAF

v_call: TRBV24-1
j_call: TRBJ2-2
cdr3_aa: ATSDGTNTGELF

v_call: TRBV20-1
j_call: TRBJ2-1
cdr3_aa: SALQDYNEQF

v_call: TRBV14
j_call: TRBJ2-7
cdr3_aa: ASSQDPDWEPKGEQY

v_call: TRBV11-3
j_call: TRBJ2-7
cdr3_aa: ASSPGGDPYEQY

v_call: TRBV3-1
j_call: TRBJ2-1
cdr3_aa: ASSQDQVGGQF

v_call: TRBV6-2/TRBV6-3
j_call: TRBJ2-3
cdr3_aa: ASSYSSRDTQY

v_call: TRBV5-1
j_call: TRBJ1-1
cdr3_aa: ASSFGQSNNTEAF

v_call: TRBV4-2
j_call: TRBJ2-2
cdr3_aa: ASSQAGVETGELF

v_call: TRBV2
j_call: TRBJ2-5
cdr3_aa: ASQGPPQETQY

v_call: TRBV11-3
j_call: TRBJ2-3
cdr3_aa: ASSPAGDTQY

v_call: TRBV25-1
j_call: TRBJ2-7
cdr3_aa: ASSEIGAEQY